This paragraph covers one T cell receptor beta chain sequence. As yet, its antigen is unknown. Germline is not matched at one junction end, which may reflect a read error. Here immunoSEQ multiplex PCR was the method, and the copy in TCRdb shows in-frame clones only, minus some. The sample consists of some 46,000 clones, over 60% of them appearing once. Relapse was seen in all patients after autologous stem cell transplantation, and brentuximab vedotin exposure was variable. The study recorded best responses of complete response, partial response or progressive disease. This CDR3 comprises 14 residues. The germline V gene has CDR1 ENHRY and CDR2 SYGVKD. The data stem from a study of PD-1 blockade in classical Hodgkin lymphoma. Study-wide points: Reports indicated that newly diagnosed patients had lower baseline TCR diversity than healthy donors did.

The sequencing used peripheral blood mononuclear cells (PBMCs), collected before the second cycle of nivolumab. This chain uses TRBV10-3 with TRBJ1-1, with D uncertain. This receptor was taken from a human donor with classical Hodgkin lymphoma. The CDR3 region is CASSYLPENTEAFF. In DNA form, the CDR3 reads TGTGCCAGCAGTTATCTCCCCGAGAACACTGAAGCTTTCTTT.